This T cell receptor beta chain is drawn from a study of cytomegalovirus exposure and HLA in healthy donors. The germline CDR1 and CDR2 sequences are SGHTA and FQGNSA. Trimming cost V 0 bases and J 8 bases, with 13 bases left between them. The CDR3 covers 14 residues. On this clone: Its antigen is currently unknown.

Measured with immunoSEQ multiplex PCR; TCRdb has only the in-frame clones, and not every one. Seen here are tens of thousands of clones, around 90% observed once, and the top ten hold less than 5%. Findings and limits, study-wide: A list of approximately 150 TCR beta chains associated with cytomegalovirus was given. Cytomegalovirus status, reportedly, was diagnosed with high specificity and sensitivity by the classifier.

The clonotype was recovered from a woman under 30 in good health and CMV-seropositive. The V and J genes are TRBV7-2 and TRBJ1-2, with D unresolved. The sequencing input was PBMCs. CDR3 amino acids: CASSLARRVWGYTF. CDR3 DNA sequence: TGTGCCAGCAGCTTAGCGCGGAGGGTTTGGGGCTACACCTTC. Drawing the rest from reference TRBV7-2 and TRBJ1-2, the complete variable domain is GAGVSQSPSNKVTEKGKDVELRCDPISGHTALYWYRQSLGQGLEFLIYFQGNSAPDKSGLPSDRFSAERTGGSVSTLTIQRTQQEDSAVYLCASSLARRVWGYTFGSGTRLTVV.